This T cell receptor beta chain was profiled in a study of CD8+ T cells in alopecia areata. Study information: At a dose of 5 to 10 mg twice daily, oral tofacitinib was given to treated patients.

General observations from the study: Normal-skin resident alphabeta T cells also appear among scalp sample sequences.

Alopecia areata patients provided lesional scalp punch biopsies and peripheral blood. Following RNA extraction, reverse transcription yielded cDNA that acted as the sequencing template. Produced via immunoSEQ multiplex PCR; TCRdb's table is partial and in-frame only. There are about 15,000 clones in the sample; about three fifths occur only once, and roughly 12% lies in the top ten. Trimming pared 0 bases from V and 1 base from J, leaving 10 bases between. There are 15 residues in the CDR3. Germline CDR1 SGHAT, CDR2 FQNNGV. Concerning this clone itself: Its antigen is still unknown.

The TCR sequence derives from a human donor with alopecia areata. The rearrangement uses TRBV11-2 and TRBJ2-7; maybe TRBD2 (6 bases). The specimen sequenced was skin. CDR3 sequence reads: CASSLDLGTSYEQYF. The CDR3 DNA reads TGTGCCAGCAGCTTAGATCTGGGGACTTCCTACGAGCAGTACTTC.